This T cell receptor beta chain came from a study of T cell repertoires in cytomegalovirus infection. This clonotype occurred a few times. MiXCR, applied by TCRdb to the reads, yields one record per CDR3 protein. The sample yields fewer than 300,000 distinct CDR3 sequences, about a quarter seen once. Trimming took 0 bases from V and 4 from J; bases not matched to a gene: 3. The length of the CDR3 is 14 residues. Germline-derived CDR1 and CDR2 are SGHRS and YFSETQ. Sequenced input: PBMCs. The J gene is TRBJ2-7, the V gene TRBV5-1; the match to TRBD2 covers 8 bases. This TCR came from a human donor in good health (CMV status not recorded). Some clones in this sample may be carry-over from other donors' samples. The CDR3 reads CASSLGGRRYEQYF. For the CDR3, the DNA is TGCGCCAGCAGCTTGGGCGGGAGGAGGTACGAGCAGTACTTC.